This TCR beta chain is drawn from a study of cytomegalovirus exposure and HLA in healthy donors. Amplification used 60 Vbeta primers and 13 Jbeta primers. Libraries were prepared by immunoSEQ multiplex PCR; TCRdb keeps only in-frame clonotypes and omits some of them. Of some 93,000 clones listed, approximately 64% are singletons. As concerns this clone: What it binds is unknown. A read error may account for a junction end that differs from germline.

Looked up from germline, CDR1 is SNHLY and CDR2 is FYNNEI. This CDR3 region has 13 residues. Findings of the study overall: The listing of 150 to 200 TCR beta chains classed them as cytomegalovirus-associated. The authors assumed roughly uniform sequencing depth across donors for presence/absence analyses. Within an earlier analysis, most TCR beta V segments proved productive either about 87% or about 30% of the time.

The chain is built from TRBV2 and TRBJ1-5; weak D call: TRBD1 (6 bases). Sequencing was done on a sample of PBMCs. This receptor was obtained from a boy younger than 18 in good health and CMV-seropositive. The CDR3 sequence: CASKGEYNQPQNF. CDR3 in DNA: TGTGCCAGCAAGGGGGAGTACAATCAGCCCCAGAATTTT.